Listed here are 20 T cell receptor beta chains from one sample, sequenced in a study of cytomegalovirus exposure and HLA in healthy donors. In the PCR, 60 Vbeta and 13 Jbeta primers were used. TCRdb's copy holds only in-frame clones and misses some; the assay was immunoSEQ multiplex PCR. The data contain 150,000 to 200,000 clones, about an eighth of them singletons. Material: PBMCs. These receptors originate from a man aged 50 to 60 in good health and CMV-seropositive.

The J gene is TRBJ1-4, the V gene TRBV4-3; 9 positions agree with TRBD1. V lost 2 bases and J lost 6; bases outside the gene matches: 4. This CDR3 comprises 15 residues. Germline V gene sequence: CDR1 LGHNA, CDR2 YSLEER. The CDR3 here is CASSQPGQGDEKLFF. In nucleotides, the CDR3 is TGCGCCAGCAGCCAACCGGGACAGGGTGATGAAAAACTGTTTTTT.

This clone occurred a few times. For the CDR3, the DNA is TGTGCCAGCAGTGAGACAGGGGGGTGGACTGAAAAACTGTTTTTT. This gives the protein CASSETGGWTEKLFF. The chain is built from TRBV25-1 and TRBJ1-4; TRBD1 agrees at 9 bases. V was pared by 3 bases and J by 7 bases, with 6 bases of the junction left unmatched. The germline gives CDR1 MGHDK, CDR2 SYGVNS. This CDR3 region has 15 residues.

This clone was counted between two and nine times. V gene TRBV2 combines with J gene TRBJ2-2; 7 bases fit TRBD1. Per the germline V gene, CDR1 is SNHLY and CDR2 is FYNNEI. The CDR3 length is 15 residues. V dropped 11 bases and J dropped 7; count of bases not matched to a gene: 16. The CDR3 is CAGAPTGEVGGELFF. The DNA of the CDR3 is TGTGCCGGGGCCCCTACAGGGGAAGTGGGCGGGGAGCTGTTTTTT.

This chain connects TRBV19 to TRBJ1-2, with 8 nucleotides matching TRBD1. The J segment lost 7 bases and the V segment lost 3 bases, leaving 4 bases of the junction unmatched. Germline V gives CDR1 LNHDA, CDR2 SQIVND (reference sequence). The length of the CDR3 is 13 residues. DNA of the CDR3: TGTGCCAGTAGTATGGACAGGGCGAGTGGCTACACCTTC. Its protein product is CASSMDRASGYTF. The full variable domain, in which reference TRBV19 and TRBJ1-2 provide the parts outside the CDR3, is DGGITQSPKYLFRKEGQNVTLSCEQNLNHDAMYWYRQDPGQGLRLIYYSQIVNDFQKGDIAEGYSVSREKKESFPLTVTSAQKNPTAFYLCASSMDRASGYTFGSGTRLTVV.

The chain couples TRBV11-3 to TRBJ1-1, with D unresolved. CDR1 is SGHNT, CDR2 YENEEA, per germline. The CDR3 consists of 11 residues. Deletions cut 8 bases from V and 1 base from J, with 5 bases between. The CDR3 DNA reads as TGTGCCAGCGAGGGGAACACTGAAGCTTTCTTT. This encodes CASEGNTEAFF.

This sequence joins TRBV27 and TRBJ1-4; a possible D gene is TRBD1 (5 bases). Germline assignment: CDR1 MNHEY and CDR2 SMNVEV (reference sequence). Trimming removed 6 bases from V and 3 bases from J, with 11 bases in between. There are 14 residues in the CDR3. The CDR3 bases are TGTGCCAGCAGCCCACAGGCAGCTAATGAAAAACTGTTTTTT. It encodes CASSPQAANEKLFF.

This clone was picked up a small number of times. The chain joins TRBV15 to TRBJ2-5, with 10 bases aligning to TRBD1. The trim removed 9 bases at V and 1 base at J, leaving 2 bases unmatched. The CDR3 has 13 residues. The V gene's germline CDR1 is LNHNV and CDR2 YYDKDF (reference sequence). The CDR3 nucleotides are TGTGCCACGGACAGGGGGGGCCAAGAGACCCAGTACTTC. Residues: CATDRGGQETQYF. The full variable domain, in which reference TRBV15 and TRBJ2-5 provide the parts outside the CDR3, is DAMVIQNPRYQVTQFGKPVTLSCSQTLNHNVMYWYQQKSSQAPKLLFHYYDKDFNNEADTPDNFQSRRPNTSFCFLDIRSPGLGDTAMYLCATDRGGQETQYFGPGTRLLVL.

The rearrangement joins TRBV7-2 to TRBJ2-5, with D possibly matching TRBD1 (6 bases). V lost 0 bases to trimming and J lost 5 bases, with 10 bases between them. CDR1 is SGHTA, CDR2 FQGNSA, per germline. The CDR3 consists of 14 residues. This chain's CDR3 is CASSLAGAGETQYF. The CDR3 nucleotides are TGTGCCAGCAGCTTAGCGGGGGCCGGGGAGACCCAGTACTTC.

This sequence joins TRBV7-9 and TRBJ1-2; TRBD1 agrees at 9 bases. The trim removed 3 bases at V and 4 bases at J, leaving 6 bases unmatched. The CDR3 has 15 residues. CDR1 is SEHNR, CDR2 FQNEAQ, per germline (reference sequence). The CDR3 loop is CASSLNRGQSYGYTF. CDR3 nucleotides: TGTGCCAGCAGCTTGAACAGGGGGCAGAGCTATGGCTACACCTTC.

The rearrangement joins TRBV2 to TRBJ1-6; D may be TRBD1 (6 bases). Per the germline V gene, CDR1 is SNHLY and CDR2 is FYNNEI. V lost 7 bases to trimming and J lost 5 bases, with 12 bases between them. The CDR3 sequence is 14 residues long. CDR3 residues: CASIRGGNNSPLHF. The CDR3 nucleotides read TGTGCCAGCATTAGGGGGGGGAATAATTCACCCCTCCACTTT.

The chain carries TRBV30 and TRBJ1-2, with 11 positions matching TRBD1. There are 14 residues in the CDR3. The ends lost 2 bases at V and 4 bases at J; junction bases unmatched: 3. Germline CDR1 is GTSNPN and CDR2 is SVGIG (reference sequence). The CDR3 is CAWSPGTGGYGYTF. In DNA, the CDR3 is TGTGCCTGGAGTCCAGGGACAGGGGGCTATGGCTACACCTTC. The whole variable domain, remainder taken from reference TRBV30 and TRBJ1-2, is SQTIHQWPATLVQPVGSPLSLECTVEGTSNPNLYWYRQAAGRGLQLLFYSVGIGQISSEVPQNLSASRPQDRQFILSSKKLLLSDSGFYLCAWSPGTGGYGYTFGSGTRLTVV.

The CDR3 reads CASSLVSPGEYGYTF. Here the CDR3 DNA reads TGTGCCAGCAGCTTGGTTAGCCCAGGGGAGTATGGCTACACCTTC. The V and J genes are TRBV5-6 and TRBJ1-2; weak D call: TRBD1 (6 bases). Trimming left V 0 bases short and J 5 bases short, with 14 bases between. CDR3 length: 15 amino acids. CDR1 is SGHDT, CDR2 YYEEEE, per germline.

The rearrangement uses TRBV2 and TRBJ2-2; D may be TRBD2 (6 bases). V gave up 8 bases and J gave up 4 bases, with 11 bases separating them. The CDR3 runs to 13 residues. Germline-derived CDR1 and CDR2 are SNHLY and FYNNEI. CDR3 coding DNA: TGTGCCAGCCGGAGGGATAGCACCGGGGAGCTGTTTTTT. Protein product: CASRRDSTGELFF. Complete variable domain (other parts from reference TRBV2 and TRBJ2-2): EPEVTQTPSHQVTQMGQEVILRCVPISNHLYFYWYRQILGQKVEFLVSFYNNEISEKSEIFDDQFSVERPDGSNFTLKIRSTKLEDSAMYFCASRRDSTGELFFGEGSRLTVL.

This clone was seen a handful of times. The CDR3 loop is CASSSYRRASGANVLTF. The CDR3 region has the DNA TGTGCCAGCAGTTCGTACCGGAGGGCCTCTGGGGCCAACGTCCTGACTTTC. The chain recombines TRBV28 with TRBJ2-6, with TRBD2 as a possible D gene (6 bases). Germline V lookup: CDR1 MDHEN, CDR2 SYDVKM. The CDR3 is 17 amino acids. Trimming removed 4 bases from V and 0 bases from J, with 13 bases in between. The complete variable domain, with remaining parts taken from reference TRBV28 and TRBJ2-6, reads DVKVTQSSRYLVKRTGEKVFLECVQDMDHENMFWYRQDPGLGLRLIYFSYDVKMKEKGDIPEGYSVSREKKERFSLILESASTNQTSMYLCASSSYRRASGANVLTFGAGSRLTVL.

The V gene is TRBV7-2, the J gene TRBJ2-1, with TRBD2 matching 9 bases. The CDR3 consists of 15 residues. Trimming removed 3 bases from V and 8 bases from J; junction bases left unmatched: 8. Germline V gene data show CDR1 as SGHTA and CDR2 as FQGNSA. The CDR3 sequence is CASSLRAGGLYEQFF. CDR3 nucleotides: TGTGCCAGCAGCTTGCGAGCGGGGGGATTGTATGAGCAGTTCTTC.

This clone came up a few times. The chain carries TRBV5-1 and TRBJ2-5; D is perhaps TRBD2 (6 bases). V shed 2 bases and J shed 5 bases, with 13 bases lying between them. In germline, CDR1 is SGHRS, CDR2 YFSETQ. The CDR3 is 14 amino acids. CDR3 protein: CASSFGRAGETQYF. The DNA of the CDR3 is TGCGCCAGCAGCTTCGGCAGGGCGGGGGAGACCCAGTACTTC.

On this clone itself: Other DNA sequences in the same sample also yield this CDR3. The chain uses TRBV5-1 and TRBJ1-2, with a weak D call TRBD1 (5 bases). V was trimmed by 4 bases and J by 2 bases, leaving 12 bases between them. The CDR3 is 14 residues long. Germline CDR1 reads SGHRS; CDR2 reads YFSETQ. CDR3 DNA: TGCGCCAGCAGCGCACAGGTATCAAACTATGGCTACACCTTC. Protein product: CASSAQVSNYGYTF.

This rearrangement joins TRBV6-5 to TRBJ2-3; possible D gene TRBD1, 6 bases. V dropped 7 bases and J dropped 2 bases, with 13 bases sitting between them. This CDR3 has 14 residues. CDR1 and CDR2 from the germline V gene are MNHEY and SVGAGI. The CDR3 coding sequence is TGTGCCAGCACCACGAGGGGGAACACAGATACGCAGTATTTT. Encoded protein: CASTTRGNTDTQYF.

This clone was counted a few times. At one end, the junction sequence differs from germline, possibly due to a read error. Other DNA sequences within the sample encode an identical CDR3. The rearrangement uses TRBV18 and TRBJ1-4, with D possibly matching TRBD1 (5 bases). The CDR3 loop spans 14 amino acids. Germline CDR1 reads KGHSH; CDR2 reads LQKENI. As DNA, the CDR3 is TGTGCCAGCTCCCCACACCCGGAGGGGGAAAAACTGTTTTTT. Translating gives CASSPHPEGEKLFF.

The V and J genes are TRBV7-3 and TRBJ1-1; 8 bases agree with TRBD1. This CDR3 contains 13 residues. Germline V gene sequence: CDR1 SGHTA, CDR2 FQGTGA. V lost 4 bases to trimming and J lost 7 bases; unmatched junction nucleotides: 5. CDR3 in amino acids: CASSSTGAGEAFF. The CDR3, as DNA: TGTGCCAGCAGCTCGACAGGGGCTGGTGAAGCTTTCTTT.